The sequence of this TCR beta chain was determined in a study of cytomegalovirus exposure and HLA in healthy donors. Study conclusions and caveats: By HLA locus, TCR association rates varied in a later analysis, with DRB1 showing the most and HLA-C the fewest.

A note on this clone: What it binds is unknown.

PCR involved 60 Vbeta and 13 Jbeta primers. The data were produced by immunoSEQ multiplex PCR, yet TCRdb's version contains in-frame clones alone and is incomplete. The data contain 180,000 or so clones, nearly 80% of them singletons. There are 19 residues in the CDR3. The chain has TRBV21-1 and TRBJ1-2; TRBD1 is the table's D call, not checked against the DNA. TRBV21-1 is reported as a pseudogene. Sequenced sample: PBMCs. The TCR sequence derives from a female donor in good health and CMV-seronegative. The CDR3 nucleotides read TGTGCCAGCACCCACTTCAGGGGCCCTATCGAGTCACTGAACCCCGGCTACACCTTC. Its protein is CASTHFRGPIESLNPGYTF.